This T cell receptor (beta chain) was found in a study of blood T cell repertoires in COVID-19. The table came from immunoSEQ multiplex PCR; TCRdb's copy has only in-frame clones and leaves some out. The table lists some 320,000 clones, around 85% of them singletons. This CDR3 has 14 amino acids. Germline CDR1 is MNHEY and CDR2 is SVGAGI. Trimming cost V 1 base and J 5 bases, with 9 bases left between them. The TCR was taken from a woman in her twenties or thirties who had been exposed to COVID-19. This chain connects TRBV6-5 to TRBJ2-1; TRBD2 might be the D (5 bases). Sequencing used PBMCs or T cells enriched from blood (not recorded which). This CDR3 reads CASSYYRGNNEQFF. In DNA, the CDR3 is TGTGCCAGCAGTTACTACCGAGGGAACAATGAGCAGTTCTTC.